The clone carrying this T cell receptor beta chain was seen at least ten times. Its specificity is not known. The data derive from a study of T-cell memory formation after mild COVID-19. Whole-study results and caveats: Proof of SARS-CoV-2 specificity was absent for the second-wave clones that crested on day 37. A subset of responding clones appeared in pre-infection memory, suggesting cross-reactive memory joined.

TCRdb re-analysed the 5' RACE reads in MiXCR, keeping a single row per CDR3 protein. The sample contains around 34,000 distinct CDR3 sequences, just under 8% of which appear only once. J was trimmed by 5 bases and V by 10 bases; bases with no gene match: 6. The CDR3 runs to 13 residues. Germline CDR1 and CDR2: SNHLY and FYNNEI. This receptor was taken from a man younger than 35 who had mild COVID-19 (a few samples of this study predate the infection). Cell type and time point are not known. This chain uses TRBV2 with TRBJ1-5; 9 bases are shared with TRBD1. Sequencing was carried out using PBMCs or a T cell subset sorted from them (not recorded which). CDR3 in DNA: TGTGCCACCCAGGGACAGGGTTATCAGCCCCAGCATTTT. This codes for CATQGQGYQPQHF.